Reported below is one TCR beta chain. The antigen is not known. MiXCR, applied by TCRdb to the 5' RACE reads, yields one record per CDR3 protein. The sample includes approximately 700,000 distinct CDR3 sequences, 15% to 20% seen only once; the top ten take 10% to 15%. The data were taken from a study of identical twins. Germline CDR1 is DFQATT and CDR2 is SNEGSKA (reference sequence). J was trimmed by 8 bases and V by 6 bases; bases with no gene match: 11. The CDR3 covers 14 residues. Study outcomes and limitations: Clonotypes of the beta chain that were abundant in cord blood carried fewer insertions (memory repertoires showed none).

These data were likewise used in another study, on T cells expressing NK-cell markers. That report adds: For about 6 donors, the dominant NKG2C+ clonotypes made up roughly 1.0-7.5% of their CD8+ T cells. Where several donors were concerned, these clonotypes also led the CD3+CD56-NKG2C+ fraction. Expanded NKG2C+ T cell clones had unclear HCMV specificity.

This receptor was obtained from a woman younger than 35 in good health. The sequenced sample was PBMCs. The chain employs TRBV20-1 and TRBJ2-1; 9 nucleotides line up with TRBD2. DNA for the CDR3: TGCAGTGCCTTTCTTAGCGGGAGTCTGGATGAGCAGTTCTTC. It specifies CSAFLSGSLDEQFF.